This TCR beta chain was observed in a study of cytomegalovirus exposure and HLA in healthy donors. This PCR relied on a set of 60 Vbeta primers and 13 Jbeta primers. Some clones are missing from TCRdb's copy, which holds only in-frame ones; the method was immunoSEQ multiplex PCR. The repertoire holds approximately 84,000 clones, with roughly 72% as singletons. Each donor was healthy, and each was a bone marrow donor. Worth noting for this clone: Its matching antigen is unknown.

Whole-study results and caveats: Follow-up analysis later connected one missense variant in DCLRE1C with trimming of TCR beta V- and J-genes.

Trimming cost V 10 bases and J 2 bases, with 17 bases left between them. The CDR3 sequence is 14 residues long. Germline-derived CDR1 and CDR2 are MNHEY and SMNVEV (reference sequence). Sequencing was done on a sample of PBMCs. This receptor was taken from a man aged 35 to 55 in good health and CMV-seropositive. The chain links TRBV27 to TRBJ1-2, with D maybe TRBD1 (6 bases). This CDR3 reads CANIRQAPNYGYTF. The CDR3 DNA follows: TGTGCCAATATAAGACAGGCTCCAAACTATGGCTACACCTTC.